This paragraph reports one TCR beta chain. Its target is unknown. Looked up from germline, CDR1 is ENHRY and CDR2 is SYGVKD. This CDR3 is 14 amino acids long. Losses at the gene ends were 11 bases for V and 4 bases for J; bases not matched to a gene: 10. Clones were sequenced by immunoSEQ multiplex PCR, and TCRdb holds only the in-frame ones, with some missing. Of 100,000 to 150,000 clones in the sample, 80% to 95% were seen once. These data come from a study of T cell responses to AZD1222 COVID-19 vaccine. Study in general: Analysis merged second doses at about 4 or about 12 weeks. Notes on the study in general: Among spike-specific TCRs, nearly half reportedly target unmutated variant regions.

The genes are TRBV10-3 and TRBJ2-2; TRBD1 aligns across 7 bases. This receptor was obtained from an adult in good health. The specimen comprised peripheral blood, sampled on day 0 of AZD1222 vaccination. The CDR3, as DNA: TGTGCCGCCCGAGACAGGGCCCCCACCGGGGAGCTGTTTTTT. Amino acids: CAARDRAPTGELFF.